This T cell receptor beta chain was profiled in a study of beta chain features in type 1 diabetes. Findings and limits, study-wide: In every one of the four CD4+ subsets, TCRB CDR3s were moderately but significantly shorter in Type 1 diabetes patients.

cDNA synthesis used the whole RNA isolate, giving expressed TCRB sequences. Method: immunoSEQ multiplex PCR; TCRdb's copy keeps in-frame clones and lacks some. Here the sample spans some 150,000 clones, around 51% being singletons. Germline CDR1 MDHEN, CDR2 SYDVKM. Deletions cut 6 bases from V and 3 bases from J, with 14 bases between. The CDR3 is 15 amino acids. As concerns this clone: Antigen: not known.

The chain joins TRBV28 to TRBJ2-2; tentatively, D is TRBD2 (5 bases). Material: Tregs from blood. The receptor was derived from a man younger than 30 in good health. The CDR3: CASRRGGTDTGELFF. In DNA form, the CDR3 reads TGTGCCAGCAGGCGTGGAGGAACCGACACCGGGGAGCTGTTTTTT.